The source of this TCR beta chain is a study of spatial heterogeneity in lung cancer (dated by TCRdb to between 2017 and 2020). Broadly, across the study: More beta-chain than alpha-chain transcripts were consistently detected, likely reflecting higher beta-chain transcript abundance. In the raw uncorrected reads, each unique combination of TCR and UMI appeared more than ten times on average. In non-small cell lung cancer, the study quantitatively compared TCR alpha and beta repertoires across several tumor regions, matched nontumor lung, and blood. The study linked features of the TCR repertoire to counts of nonsynonymous mutations, which were determined by whole-exome sequencing of tumor tissue. Both alpha and beta chains were TCR-sequenced in samples taken at surgery, namely 220 tumor regions, fewer than 80 matched nontumor lung samples and approximately 51 PBMC samples. On the study overall, not on this receptor specifically: Additional single-cell paired TCR alpha and beta sequencing was considered necessary to confirm, at a functional level, the hypothesis that regional TCRs recognize regional mutations. Ubiquitous expanded tumor TCRs were found in blood more often at tumor resection than at routine follow-up.

Library preparation employed 5' RACE. Sequencing was performed on a NextSeq 500. The TCR library protocol attached a unique molecular identifier to each TCR cDNA molecule to allow correction of PCR and sequencing errors. The source study handled its data this way. TCR identification, UMI-based error correction and CDR3 extraction were all carried out with Decombinator tools. Expanded TCRs were defined as those above a frequency of 2 per 1,000, corresponding to the top 1% of the tumor frequency distribution. Renyi diversity was computed with the R vegan package after each repertoire had been subsampled 100 times to 5,000 TCRs. CDR3 similarity networks were built from amino acid triplet string-kernel similarity, connecting CDR3s with pairwise similarity above 0.82. TCRdb reprocessed the public reads (quality trimming at Q25 with fastp, clone calling with MiXCR) and kept in-frame beta chains. CDR3 protein duplicates are merged, each entry listing the most common genes and DNA. The V and J calls follow TCRdb's processing rather than the paper's. In this sample the table shows tens of thousands of distinct CDR3 sequences, around 4.5% of which occur a single time. Jointly, the top ten make up 30% to 35% of the sample.

From the germline V gene, CDR1 is SGHTA and CDR2 is FQGTGA. There are 17 amino acids in the CDR3, from cysteine to phenylalanine inclusive. CDR3 DNA is the only sequence kept; it has 51 bases, read in frame from the first base. V is cut back by 3 bases and J by 2 bases, with 6 bases in the junction unmatched. The time point label on this specimen signifies: sample taken at primary tumor resection. For TCR sequencing, whole RNA was extracted from tumor and nontumor lung tissue, or from cryopreserved PBMC samples, and no cell sorting was done. Donors were some 67 patients with early-stage, untreated non-small cell lung cancer from the lung TRACERx cohort. Only patients for whom sufficient RNA was available from at least two tumor regions were selected for TCR sequencing. There are many counts of this clonotype. Its antigen remains unidentified. No much larger clone is present one base from it, and per-base qualities are unavailable.

Sequences were derived from PBMCs, sampled at surgery. Recombination linked TRBV7-3 to TRBJ2-3, with 12 middle bases fitting TRBD2. The clonotype comes from a male donor with early-stage non-small cell lung cancer. CDR3 sequence: CASSFQLAGGATDTQYF. The DNA reads as follows: TGTGCCAGCAGCTTTCAACTAGCGGGGGGTGCCACAGATACGCAGTATTTT. Full variable domain (CDR3 extended with the reference TRBV7-3 and TRBJ2-3 proteins): GAGVSQTPSNKVTEKGKYVELRCDPISGHTALYWYRQSLGQGPEFLIYFQGTGAADDSGLPNDRFFAVRPEGSVSTLKIQRTERGDSAVYLCASSFQLAGGATDTQYFGPGTRLTVL.